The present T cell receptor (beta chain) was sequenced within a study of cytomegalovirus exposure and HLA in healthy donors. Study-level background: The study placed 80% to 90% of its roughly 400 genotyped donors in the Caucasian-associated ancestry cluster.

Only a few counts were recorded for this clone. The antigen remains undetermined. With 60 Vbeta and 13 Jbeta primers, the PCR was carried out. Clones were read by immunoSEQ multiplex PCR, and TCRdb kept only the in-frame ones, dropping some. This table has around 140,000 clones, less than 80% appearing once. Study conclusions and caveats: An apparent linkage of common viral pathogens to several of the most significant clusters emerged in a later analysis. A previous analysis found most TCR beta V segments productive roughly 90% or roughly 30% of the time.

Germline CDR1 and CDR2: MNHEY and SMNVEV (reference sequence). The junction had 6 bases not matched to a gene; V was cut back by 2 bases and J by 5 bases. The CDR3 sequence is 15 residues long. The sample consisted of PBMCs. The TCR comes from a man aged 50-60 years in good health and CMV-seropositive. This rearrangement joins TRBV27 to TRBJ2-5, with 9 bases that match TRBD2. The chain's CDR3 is CASSLAGGSGETQYF. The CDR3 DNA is TGTGCCAGCAGTTTAGCGGGAGGGAGCGGGGAGACCCAGTACTTC.